This paragraph reports one TCR beta chain. In the source study's methods: Reference gene primer amplification yielded estimated nucleated cell counts. Produced via immunoSEQ multiplex PCR; TCRdb's table is partial and in-frame only. That table is the source of V, J and clone size, and D and trimming were worked out from the DNA. The repertoire consists of 160,000 or so clones, with roughly nine tenths occurring once and the leading ten covering under 5%. The sample comes from a study of blood T cell repertoires in COVID-19. Study at large: Samples taken during acute and convalescent COVID-19 were collected in the United States, Italy and Spain. In each case, the material was cDNA or gDNA derived from T cells, B-cell-depleted T cells, or PBMCs.

The receptor's source is a woman between 70 and 85 years old with acute or convalescent COVID-19. Sequencing was performed on peripheral blood.

CDR3 protein: CASSRDRRQETQYF. CDR3 bases: TGTGCCAGCAGCCGGGACAGGAGGCAAGAGACCCAGTACTTC. The V call is TRBV5-4, the J call TRBJ2-5, with 8 bases fitting TRBD1. The CDR3 is made up of 14 amino acids. Trimming took 4 bases from V and 2 from J; bases not matched to a gene: 4. CDR1 and CDR2 (germline): SGHNT, YYREEE (reference sequence). Combining the CDR3 with reference TRBV5-4 and TRBJ2-5 gives the whole variable domain ETGVTQSPTHLIKTRGQQVTLRCSSQSGHNTVSWYQQALGQGPQFIFQYYREEENGRGNFPPRFSGLQFPNYSSELNVNALELDDSALYLCASSRDRRQETQYFGPGTRLLVL.